One sample yielded the 15 T cell receptor beta chains listed below, sequenced in a study of blood T cells in healthy people across ages. Combining a sample-barcoded 5' primer with a J-beta primer mix, a second PCR ran for roughly 7 to 11 cycles. TCRdb passed the 5' RACE reads through MiXCR, listing each CDR3 protein once. This sample has roughly 1.9 million distinct CDR3 sequences, with approximately 39% found just once. The sample was blood. All receptors come from a human donor in good health.

The rearrangement uses TRBV5-1 and TRBJ2-1, with D unresolved. The CDR3 is 12 amino acids. V dropped 1 base and J dropped 7 bases, with 6 bases sitting between them. Germline V gives CDR1 SGHRS, CDR2 YFSETQ. This CDR3 is CASSLYENEQFF. DNA of the CDR3: TGCGCCAGCAGCTTGTACGAGAATGAGCAGTTCTTC.

In its sample, this clonotype was seen a few times. The V and J genes are TRBV7-2 and TRBJ2-7; maybe TRBD2 (6 bases). Trimming took 4 bases from V and 5 from J, leaving 21 bases between them. The length of the CDR3 is 16 residues. Per germline, CDR1 SGHTA and CDR2 FQGNSA. The CDR3 protein is CASSSRNPGLGNEQYF. Here the CDR3 DNA reads TGTGCCAGCAGCTCCCGGAACCCGGGACTGGGCAACGAGCAGTACTTC.

This clonotype has at least ten counts. The chain recombines TRBV10-3 with TRBJ1-2, with TRBD1 as a possible D gene (5 bases). Trimming cost V 3 bases and J 2 bases, with 16 bases left between them. The V gene's germline CDR1 is ENHRY and CDR2 SYGVKD. This CDR3 is built from 16 residues. CDR3 amino acids: CAISDPLTAFNYGYTF. As DNA, the CDR3 is TGTGCCATCAGTGATCCCTTGACAGCTTTCAACTATGGCTACACCTTC.

The chain recombines TRBV2 with TRBJ2-1, with D perhaps TRBD1 or TRBD2 (5 bases each). The CDR3 totals 14 residues. The V gene lost 6 bases and the J gene lost 4 bases, with 13 bases spanning the gap. Germline values: CDR1 SNHLY, CDR2 FYNNEI. CDR3 sequence reads: CASRAGWGYNEQFF. DNA for the CDR3: TGTGCCAGCAGGGCCGGTTGGGGGTACAATGAGCAGTTCTTC.

The chain links TRBV4-1 to TRBJ2-5; unclear D gene. The germline gives CDR1 MGHRA, CDR2 YSYEKL. Trimming pared 1 base from V and 4 bases from J, leaving 16 bases between. This CDR3 comprises 16 residues. This CDR3 is CASSQVLLDGAETQYF. DNA for the CDR3: TGCGCCAGCAGCCAAGTTTTATTAGACGGAGCAGAGACCCAGTACTTC.

The J gene is TRBJ1-5, the V gene TRBV6-1; possible D gene TRBD1, 5 bases. The CDR3 length is 15 residues. The V and J ends lost 4 bases and 5 bases respectively, with 15 bases between them. Germline lookup yields CDR1 MNHNS and CDR2 SASEGT. The CDR3 region has the DNA TGTGCCAGCAGTGGGACCTGGGACCCGTATCAGCCCCAGCATTTT. The encoded protein is CASSGTWDPYQPQHF.

This clonotype was detected ten times or more. The chain is built from TRBV24-1 and TRBJ2-6, with D perhaps matching TRBD1 (6 bases). This CDR3 comprises 18 residues. Germline V gives CDR1 KGHDR, CDR2 SFDVKD. V lost 3 bases, J lost 2 bases, and 16 bases lay in between. The CDR3 sequence is CATSDGQPRMAGANVLTF. In DNA, the CDR3 is TGTGCCACCAGTGATGGACAGCCAAGGATGGCTGGGGCCAACGTCCTGACTTTC.

The chain links TRBV29-1 to TRBJ2-1; 8 bases line up with TRBD2. The V gene's germline CDR1 is SQVTM and CDR2 ANQGSEA. Trimming took 1 base from V and 6 from J; bases not matched to a gene: 5. The CDR3 is 14 amino acids. CDR3 amino acids: CSVEVTGGANEQFF. The DNA for the CDR3 is TGCAGCGTTGAAGTTACCGGGGGGGCCAATGAGCAGTTCTTC.

The chain is built from TRBV12-3 or TRBV12-4 and TRBJ1-1; no firm D call. This CDR3 has 12 residues. The ends were cut back, 1 base at V and 9 bases at J, with 9 bases in the middle. The CDR3 here is CASSLGGMKAFF. The CDR3 DNA reads as TGTGCCAGCAGTTTAGGTGGGATGAAAGCTTTCTTT.

The rearrangement uses TRBV10-3 and TRBJ2-5; D possibly matches TRBD1 or TRBD2 (5 bases each). V lost 3 bases, J lost 5 bases, and 16 bases lay in between. This CDR3 contains 15 residues. Germline values: CDR1 ENHRY, CDR2 SYGVKD. The CDR3 DNA is TGTGCCATCAGTGACCCGGACTGGTGGGGCGAGACCCAGTACTTC. This sequence encodes CAISDPDWWGETQYF.

This clonotype was seen more than once but under ten times. The J gene is TRBJ1-1, the V gene TRBV4-2, with D maybe TRBD1 (5 bases). Trimming cost V 2 bases and J 0 bases, with 10 bases left between them. Germline loops: CDR1 LGHNA, CDR2 YNFKEQ. This CDR3 has 15 amino acids. As DNA, the CDR3 is TGTGCCAGCAGCCAAATCCTGGGACTGAACACTGAAGCTTTCTTT. Protein product: CASSQILGLNTEAFF.

This chain joins TRBV7-9 and TRBJ2-5, with D tentatively TRBD1 (7 bases). The V gene's germline CDR1 is SEHNR and CDR2 FQNEAQ (reference sequence). This CDR3 region has 13 residues. The V and J ends lost 11 bases and 3 bases respectively, with 16 bases between them. DNA of the CDR3: TGTGCCGCTTCCGGAGGGGGCGAAGAGACCCAGTACTTC. Amino acid sequence: CAASGGGEETQYF.

This clonotype was counted at least ten times. This rearrangement joins TRBV7-9 to TRBJ1-2, with D possibly being TRBD1 (5 bases). V was trimmed by 4 bases and J by 8 bases, leaving 14 bases between them. Per the germline V gene, CDR1 is SEHNR and CDR2 is FQNEAQ (reference sequence). This CDR3 has 13 amino acids. CDR3: CASSSGTSKGYTF. DNA for the CDR3: TGTGCCAGCAGCTCCGGGACTTCGAAAGGCTACACCTTC.

The gene calls are TRBV20-1 and TRBJ2-1, with D tentatively TRBD2 (7 bases). With 0 bases removed from V and 0 bases from J, the gap between germline ends came to 15 bases. This CDR3 has 17 residues. CDR1 is DFQATT and CDR2 is SNEGSKA in the germline V gene (reference sequence). DNA for the CDR3: TGCAGTGCTAGAGATCGAGGGGGGGCTACCTCCTACAATGAGCAGTTCTTC. Amino acids: CSARDRGGATSYNEQFF.

This clonotype has a single count. A junction boundary mismatches the germline segment, possibly from a read error. The chain is built from TRBV11-1 and TRBJ2-1, with D possibly matching TRBD2 (5 bases). CDR3 size: 15 residues. Germline values: CDR1 SGHAT, CDR2 FQDESV (reference sequence). CDR3 loop: CVSSLAMGIDNEQFF. The DNA of the CDR3 is TGTGTCAGCAGCTTAGCGATGGGGATCGACAATGAGCAGTTCTTC.